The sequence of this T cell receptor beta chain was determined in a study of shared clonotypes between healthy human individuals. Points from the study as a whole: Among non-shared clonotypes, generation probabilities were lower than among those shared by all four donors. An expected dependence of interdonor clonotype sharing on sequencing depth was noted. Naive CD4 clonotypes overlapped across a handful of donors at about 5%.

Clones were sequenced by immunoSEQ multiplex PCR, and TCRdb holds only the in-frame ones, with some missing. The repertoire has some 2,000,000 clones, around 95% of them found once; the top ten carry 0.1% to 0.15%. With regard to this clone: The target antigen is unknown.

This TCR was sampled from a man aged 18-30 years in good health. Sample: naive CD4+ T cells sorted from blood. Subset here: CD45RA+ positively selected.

The CDR3 sequence is CSVEDLGTANTEAFF. In DNA, the CDR3 is TGCAGCGTTGAAGACTTAGGGACAGCCAACACTGAAGCTTTCTTT. J is TRBJ1-1 and V is TRBV29-1, with 7 bases lining up with TRBD1. Germline CDR1 and CDR2: SQVTM and ANQGSEA. Trimming took 0 bases from V and 2 from J; bases not matched to a gene: 6. The CDR3 totals 15 residues.